This TCR beta chain was captured in a study of blood T cell repertoires in COVID-19. Assay: immunoSEQ multiplex PCR; the TCRdb copy retains only in-frame clones and omits some. The sample yields 130,000 or so clones, about 89% seen once. The germline CDR1 and CDR2 sequences are MNHNS and SASEGT. V dropped 2 bases and J dropped 7 bases, with 18 bases sitting between them. CDR3 size: 15 residues. The specimen sequenced was peripheral blood. The chain employs TRBV6-1 and TRBJ2-7, with D perhaps TRBD1 (6 bases). This sequence was found in a man aged 55 to 70 with COVID-19, enrolled during active disease. CDR3 bases: TGTGCCAGCAGTGAAAGGGGGTTGGCCTCTTGGGAGCAGTACTTC. Translating it yields CASSERGLASWEQYF.